This note documents a single T cell receptor beta chain sequence. As processed by the authors: Amplification of reference gene primers provided the estimated nucleated cell counts. The table came from immunoSEQ multiplex PCR; TCRdb's copy has only in-frame clones and leaves some out. The DNA was the basis for D and trimming; V, J and clone size are from that table. The sample carries 53,000 or so clones, around 78% recorded once. The data stem from a study of blood T cell repertoires in COVID-19. The CDR3 sequence is 13 residues long. In germline, CDR1 is MNHEY, CDR2 SVGAGI. The germline V and J ends were trimmed by 11 bases and 11 bases, with 24 bases remaining between them.

V is TRBV6-5 and J is TRBJ1-1; D is perhaps TRBD1 (5 bases). The sample consisted of peripheral blood. This sequence was found in a human donor with active or convalescent COVID-19. The donor label of this sample is uncertain. CDR3 nucleotide sequence: TGTGCCGGCACAGGCGTCCGTTCGGGGAGGGCTTTCTTT. Protein: CAGTGVRSGRAFF.